These 21 T cell receptor beta chains share one sample of origin, sequenced in a study of cytomegalovirus exposure and HLA in healthy donors. 60 Vbeta and 13 Jbeta primers were used in PCR. Libraries were prepared by immunoSEQ multiplex PCR; TCRdb keeps only in-frame clonotypes and omits some of them. This sample yields around 300,000 clones, of which under 80% are seen a single time; approximately 2.3% belongs to the top ten. The sample comprised PBMCs. The origin of the receptors is a female donor in good health and CMV-seronegative.

The chain couples TRBV7-9 to TRBJ1-2; perhaps TRBD1 as D (5 bases). The CDR3 loop spans 17 amino acids. Trimming removed 3 bases from V and 0 bases from J, with 17 bases in between. Germline V gene lookup returns CDR1 SEHNR and CDR2 FQNEAQ (reference sequence). CDR3: CASSFLLQGLPNYGYTF. The CDR3 bases are TGTGCCAGCAGCTTTCTCCTTCAGGGTCTACCTAACTATGGCTACACCTTC.

This chain connects TRBV30 to TRBJ2-5; perhaps TRBD2 as D (7 bases). Germline V gene data show CDR1 as GTSNPN and CDR2 as SVGIG (reference sequence). Trimming shortened V by 4 bases and J by 11 bases, and 20 bases separated the two germline ends. The CDR3 has 13 residues. CDR3 sequence: CAWNPGGEGEQYF. The CDR3 DNA reads TGTGCCTGGAATCCGGGGGGTGAGGGGGAGCAGTACTTC.

The rearrangement uses TRBV28 and TRBJ1-1; tentatively, D is TRBD1 (5 bases). The V gene's germline CDR1 is MDHEN and CDR2 SYDVKM. CDR3 length: 16 amino acids. Trimming cost V 5 bases and J 3 bases, with 19 bases left between them. As DNA, the CDR3 is TGTGCCAGCAGTCAAGGGAGGGACCGTCGGGACACTGAAGCTTTCTTT. The encoded protein is CASSQGRDRRDTEAFF.

The V call is TRBV28, the J call TRBJ1-4; tentative D call: TRBD1 (6 bases). Trimming cost V 7 bases and J 7 bases, with 28 bases left between them. Germline V gives CDR1 MDHEN, CDR2 SYDVKM. CDR3 length equals 18 residues. The CDR3 coding sequence is TGTGCCAGCAAGGCGTCAGGGACACGTTTTAGTGCGCCTGAAAAACTGTTTTTT. Translated: CASKASGTRFSAPEKLFF.

This sequence joins TRBV11-2 and TRBJ1-4; 10 nucleotides align to TRBD1. Per germline, CDR1 SGHAT and CDR2 FQNNGV. V trimming: 0 bases; J trimming: 6 bases; junction bases outside the gene matches: 4. This CDR3 has 16 amino acids. The CDR3 sequence: CASSLDLGTGDEKLFF. CDR3 coding DNA: TGTGCCAGCAGCTTAGATCTCGGGACAGGGGATGAAAAACTGTTTTTT.

V usage is TRBV7-2 and J usage is TRBJ1-2; D remains ambiguous. Trimming left V 3 bases short and J 6 bases short, with 8 bases between. Germline V CDR1 and CDR2: SGHTA, FQGNSA. The CDR3 is 12 amino acids. The DNA for the CDR3 is TGTGCCAGCAGCTTTCTTGAGGATGGCTACACCTTC. Translated: CASSFLEDGYTF.

The chain recombines TRBV4-1 with TRBJ2-3, with 10 bases aligning to TRBD2. J gave up 3 bases and V 1 base, and 7 bases lay outside the gene matches. This CDR3 is built from 17 residues. Germline values: CDR1 MGHRA, CDR2 YSYEKL. CDR3 amino acids: CASSQGRTSGNTDTQYF. CDR3 bases: TGCGCCAGCAGCCAAGGTCGGACTAGCGGTAATACAGATACGCAGTATTTT.

V gene TRBV27 combines with J gene TRBJ1-1; D is undetermined. CDR3 size: 14 residues. Trimming removed 2 bases at V and 7 bases at J, with 14 bases between. Per the germline V gene, CDR1 is MNHEY and CDR2 is SMNVEV (reference sequence). As DNA, the CDR3 is TGTGCCAGCAGTTTACAGGTGGGAGGGAATGAAGCTTTCTTT. It yields the protein CASSLQVGGNEAFF.

The rearrangement uses TRBV7-9 and TRBJ1-2; no firm D call. V lost 7 bases and J 0 bases, leaving 12 bases between the germline ends. Germline V CDR1 and CDR2: SEHNR, FQNEAQ (reference sequence). CDR3 length: 14 amino acids. Here the CDR3 DNA reads TGTGCCAGCACCGACTCAACTTCTAACTATGGCTACACCTTC. Translation gives CASTDSTSNYGYTF. The full variable domain, completed using reference TRBV7-9 and TRBJ1-2, is DTGVSQNPRHKITKRGQNVTFRCDPISEHNRLYWYRQTLGQGPEFLTYFQNEAQLEKSRLLSDRFSAERPKGSFSTLEIQRTEQGDSAMYLCASTDSTSNYGYTFGSGTRLTVV.

The chain employs TRBV11-2 and TRBJ2-1, with a tentative D call TRBD1 (6 bases). The CDR3 is 17 residues long. V gave up 5 bases and J gave up 8 bases, with 25 bases separating them. Per the germline V gene, CDR1 is SGHAT and CDR2 is FQNNGV. CDR3 bases: TGTGCCAGCAGCCCTCAACAGGGTTGGGGGCCGTGGGATGAGCAGTTCTTC. It encodes CASSPQQGWGPWDEQFF. Variable domain in full (rest from reference TRBV11-2 and TRBJ2-1): EAGVAQSPRYKIIEKRQSVAFWCNPISGHATLYWYQQILGQGPKLLIQFQNNGVVDDSQLPKDRFSAERLKGVDSTLKIQPAKLEDSAVYLCASSPQQGWGPWDEQFFGPGTRLTVL.

This clone has only one observation. This chain connects TRBV7-2 to TRBJ2-7, with a weak D call TRBD2 (6 bases). The V gene's germline CDR1 is SGHTA and CDR2 FQGNSA. This CDR3 has 18 residues. V lost 6 bases, J lost 2 bases, and 26 bases lay in between. CDR3 sequence reads: CASSWGTAMWGLPYEQYF. CDR3 DNA sequence: TGTGCCAGCAGTTGGGGGACTGCCATGTGGGGATTACCCTACGAGCAGTACTTC.

This rearrangement joins TRBV7-2 to TRBJ2-4; 10 nucleotides match TRBD2. The CDR3 runs to 16 residues. Per germline, CDR1 SGHTA and CDR2 FQGNSA. V shed 0 bases, J shed 7 bases, and the junction held 6 bases outside the gene matches. The CDR3 DNA follows: TGTGCCAGCAGCTTAGCGGGCGGTAGCGGGGGGAACATTCAGTACTTC. It yields the protein CASSLAGGSGGNIQYF.

This clone has more than one count but fewer than ten. This chain joins TRBV6-5 and TRBJ2-6, with D maybe TRBD1 (6 bases). The CDR3 is 15 residues long. The ends were cut back, 6 bases at V and 0 bases at J, with 9 bases in the middle. Germline V gene sequence: CDR1 MNHEY, CDR2 SVGAGI. The CDR3 sequence is CASSRGNSGANVLTF. CDR3 coding DNA: TGTGCCAGCAGCAGGGGCAACTCTGGGGCCAACGTCCTGACTTTC.

Concerning this clone itself: Other DNA sequences from this sample encode an identical CDR3 as well. The chain employs TRBV29-1 and TRBJ1-2; no definite D call. Per the germline V gene, CDR1 is SQVTM and CDR2 is ANQGSEA. V lost 4 bases and J 3 bases, leaving 6 bases between the germline ends. The CDR3 spans 11 residues. The CDR3: CSVGQDYGYTF. CDR3 bases: TGCAGCGTTGGGCAGGACTATGGCTACACCTTC.

Here the CDR3 DNA reads TGTGCCAGCAGCCGAGGTCGACAGCAAGATACGCAGTATTTT. It encodes CASSRGRQQDTQYF. The V call is TRBV11-3, the J call TRBJ2-3; maybe TRBD1 (5 bases). Germline V gives CDR1 SGHNT, CDR2 YENEEA. Trimming stripped 5 bases from V and 5 bases from J, with 14 bases between. The CDR3 runs 14 residues.

This clone has just a few counts. The J gene is TRBJ2-1, the V gene TRBV6-5; tentatively, D is TRBD2 (6 bases). The CDR3 extends over 13 amino acids. V was cut by 2 bases and J by 10 bases, with 12 bases left in between. Germline loops: CDR1 MNHEY, CDR2 SVGAGI. CDR3 bases: TGTGCCAGCAGTTACGGGGGTGCGGGGGAGCAGTTCTTC. Protein: CASSYGGAGEQFF.

The J gene is TRBJ2-7, the V gene TRBV6-6; perhaps TRBD2 as D (6 bases). CDR1 is MNHNY and CDR2 is SVGAGI in the germline V gene (reference sequence). The CDR3 has 14 amino acids. V lost 3 bases to trimming and J lost 3 bases, with 12 bases between them. The CDR3 protein is CASSYGTGVYEQYF. The DNA of the CDR3 is TGTGCCAGCAGTTATGGGACGGGGGTCTACGAGCAGTACTTC.

The chain carries TRBV2 and TRBJ1-2; D remains ambiguous. The CDR3 covers 14 residues. CDR1 is SNHLY and CDR2 is FYNNEI in the germline V gene. Trimming cost V 6 bases and J 4 bases, with 15 bases left between them. CDR3 sequence (DNA): TGTGCCAGCAGGCTGTGGCAGGCTATCTATGGCTACACCTTC. Translating gives CASRLWQAIYGYTF.

The chain couples TRBV6-1 to TRBJ2-3; tentative D call: TRBD2 (6 bases). The CDR3 consists of 14 residues. Germline CDR1 reads MNHNS; CDR2 reads SASEGT. The V and J ends lost 8 bases and 0 bases respectively, with 12 bases between them. Here the CDR3 reads CASLLATSTDTQYF. CDR3 sequence (DNA): TGTGCCAGCTTGCTAGCGACCAGCACAGATACGCAGTATTTT.

V usage is TRBV7-9 and J usage is TRBJ1-2, with no clear D. Germline CDR1 and CDR2: SEHNR and FQNEAQ (reference sequence). The length of the CDR3 is 11 residues. The V end was cut by 6 bases, the J end by 3 bases, with 5 bases between. The CDR3 DNA follows: TGTGCCAGCAGGCGGGACTATGGCTACACCTTC. Residues: CASRRDYGYTF.

V and J are TRBV27 and TRBJ2-7; tentative D call: TRBD2 (6 bases). The length of the CDR3 is 14 residues. The V and J ends lost 6 bases and 5 bases respectively, with 17 bases between them. Germline lookup yields CDR1 MNHEY and CDR2 SMNVEV (reference sequence). CDR3 in DNA: TGTGCCAGCAGACCGGGACTGGCCTCTAACGAGCAGTACTTC. Its translation is CASRPGLASNEQYF.